This T cell receptor beta chain emerged from a study of OX40 agonist ivuxolimab in advanced cancers. CDR1 is SGHRS and CDR2 is YFSETQ in the germline V gene. The CDR3 consists of 17 residues. Method: immunoSEQ multiplex PCR; TCRdb's copy keeps in-frame clones and lacks some. Here the sample spans about 84,000 clones, roughly nine tenths being singletons. As for this clone: Its cognate antigen is unknown. One junction end disagrees with the germline gene, perhaps due to a read error.

Whole-study results and caveats: Both CD4+ and CD8+ T cell populations in blood had undergone clonal expansion by week 6 at 0.1 to 3.0 mg/kg. Expanded peripheral T cell antigen specificity was not determined.

This sequence originates from an adult with an advanced solid tumor such as melanoma, head and neck, liver or kidney cancer. This specimen consisted of CD4+ or CD8+ T cells sorted from blood, obtained in a trial of the OX40 agonist ivuxolimab. This sequence joins TRBV5-1 and TRBJ2-1; 16 nucleotides match TRBD2. The CDR3 spells CASSSGPGLAGGTELFF. The CDR3 bases are TGCGCCAGCAGCTCGGGCCCGGGACTAGCGGGGGGGACTGAGCTGTTCTTC.